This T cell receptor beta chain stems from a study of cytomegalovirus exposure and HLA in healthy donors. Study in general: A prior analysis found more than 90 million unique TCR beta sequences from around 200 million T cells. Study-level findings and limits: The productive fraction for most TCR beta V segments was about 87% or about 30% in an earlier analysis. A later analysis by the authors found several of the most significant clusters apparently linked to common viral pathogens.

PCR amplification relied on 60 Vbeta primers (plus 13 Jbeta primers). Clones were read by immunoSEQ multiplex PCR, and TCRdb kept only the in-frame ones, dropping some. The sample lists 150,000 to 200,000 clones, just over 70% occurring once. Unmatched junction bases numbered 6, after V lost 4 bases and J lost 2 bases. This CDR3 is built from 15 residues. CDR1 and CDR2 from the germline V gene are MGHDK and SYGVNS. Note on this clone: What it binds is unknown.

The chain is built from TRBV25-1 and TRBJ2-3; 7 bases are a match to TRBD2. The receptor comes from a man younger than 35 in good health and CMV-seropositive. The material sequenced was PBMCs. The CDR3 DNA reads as TGTGCCAGCAGTGTTCAGACTAGCAACACAGATACGCAGTATTTT. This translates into CASSVQTSNTDTQYF.